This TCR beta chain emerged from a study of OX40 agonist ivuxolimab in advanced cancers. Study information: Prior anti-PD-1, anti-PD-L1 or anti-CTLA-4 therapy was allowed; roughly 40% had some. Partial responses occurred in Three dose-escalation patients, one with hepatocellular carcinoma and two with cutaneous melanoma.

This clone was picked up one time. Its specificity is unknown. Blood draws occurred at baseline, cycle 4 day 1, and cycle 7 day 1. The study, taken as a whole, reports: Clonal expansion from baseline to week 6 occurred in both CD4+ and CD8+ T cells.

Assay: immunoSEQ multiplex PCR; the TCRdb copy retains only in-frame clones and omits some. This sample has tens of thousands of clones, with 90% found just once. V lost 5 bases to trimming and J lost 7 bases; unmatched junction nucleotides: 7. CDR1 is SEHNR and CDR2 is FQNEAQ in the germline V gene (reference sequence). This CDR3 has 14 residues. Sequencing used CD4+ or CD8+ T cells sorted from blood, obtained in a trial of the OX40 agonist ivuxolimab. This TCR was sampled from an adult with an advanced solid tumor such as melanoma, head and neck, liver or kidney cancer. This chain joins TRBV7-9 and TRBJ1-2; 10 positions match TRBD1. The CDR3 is CASSERDRGAGYTF. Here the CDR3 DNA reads TGTGCCAGCAGCGAGCGGGACAGGGGAGCTGGCTACACCTTC.